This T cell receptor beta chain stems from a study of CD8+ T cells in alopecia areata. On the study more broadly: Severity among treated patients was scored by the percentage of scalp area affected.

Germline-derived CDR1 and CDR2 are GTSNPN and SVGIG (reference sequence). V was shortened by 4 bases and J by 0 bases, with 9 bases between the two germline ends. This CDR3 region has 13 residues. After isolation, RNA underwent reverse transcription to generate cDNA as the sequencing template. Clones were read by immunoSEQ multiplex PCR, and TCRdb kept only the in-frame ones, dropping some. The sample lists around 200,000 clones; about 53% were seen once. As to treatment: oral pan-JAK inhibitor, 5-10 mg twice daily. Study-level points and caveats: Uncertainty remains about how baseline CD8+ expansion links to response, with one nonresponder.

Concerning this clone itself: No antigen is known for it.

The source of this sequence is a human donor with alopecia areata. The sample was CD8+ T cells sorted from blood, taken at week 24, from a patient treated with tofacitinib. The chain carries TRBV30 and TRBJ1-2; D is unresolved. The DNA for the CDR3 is TGTGCCTGGACTGTTGCAGCTAACTATGGCTACACCTTC. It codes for CAWTVAANYGYTF.